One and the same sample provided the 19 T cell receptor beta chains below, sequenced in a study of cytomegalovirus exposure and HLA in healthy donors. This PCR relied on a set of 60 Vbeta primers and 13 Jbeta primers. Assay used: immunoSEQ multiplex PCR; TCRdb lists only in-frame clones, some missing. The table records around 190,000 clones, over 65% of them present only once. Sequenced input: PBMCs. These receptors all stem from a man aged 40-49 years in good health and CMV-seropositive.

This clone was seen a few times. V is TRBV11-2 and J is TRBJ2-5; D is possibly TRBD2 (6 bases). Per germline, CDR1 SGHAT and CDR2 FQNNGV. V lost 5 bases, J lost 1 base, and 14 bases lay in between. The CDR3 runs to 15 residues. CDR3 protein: CASSHSGGFQETQYF. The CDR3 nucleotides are TGTGCCAGCAGCCACTCCGGGGGATTCCAAGAGACCCAGTACTTC.

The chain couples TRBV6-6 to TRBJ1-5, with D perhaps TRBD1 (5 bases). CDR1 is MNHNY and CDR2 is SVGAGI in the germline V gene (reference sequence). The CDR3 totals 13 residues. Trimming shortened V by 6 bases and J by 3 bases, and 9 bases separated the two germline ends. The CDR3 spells CASRGRANQPQHF. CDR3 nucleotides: TGTGCCAGCAGAGGCAGGGCCAATCAGCCCCAGCATTTT.

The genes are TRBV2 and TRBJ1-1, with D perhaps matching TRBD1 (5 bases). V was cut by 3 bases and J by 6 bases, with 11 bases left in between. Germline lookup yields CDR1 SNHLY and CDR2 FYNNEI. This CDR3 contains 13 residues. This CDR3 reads CASSERGGSEAFF. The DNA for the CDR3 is TGTGCCAGCAGTGAGAGGGGAGGCTCTGAAGCTTTCTTT.

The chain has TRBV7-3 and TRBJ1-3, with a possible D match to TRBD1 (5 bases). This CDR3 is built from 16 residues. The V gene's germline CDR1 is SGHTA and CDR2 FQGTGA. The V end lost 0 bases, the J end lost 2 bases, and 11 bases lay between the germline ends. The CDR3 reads CASSLTGAGAGNTIYF. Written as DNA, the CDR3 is TGTGCCAGCAGCTTAACTGGGGCTGGGGCTGGAAACACCATATATTTT.

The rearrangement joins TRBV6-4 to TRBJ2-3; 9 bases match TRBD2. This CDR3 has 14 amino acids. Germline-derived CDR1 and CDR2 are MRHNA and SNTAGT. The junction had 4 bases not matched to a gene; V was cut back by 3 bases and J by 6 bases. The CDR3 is CASSENLAGDTQYF. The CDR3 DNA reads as TGTGCCAGCAGTGAGAACCTAGCGGGGGATACGCAGTATTTT.

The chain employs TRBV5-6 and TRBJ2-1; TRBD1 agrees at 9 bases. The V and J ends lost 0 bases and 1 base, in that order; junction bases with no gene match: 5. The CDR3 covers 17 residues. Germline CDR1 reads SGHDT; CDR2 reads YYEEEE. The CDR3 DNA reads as TGTGCCAGCAGCTTGGGGACAGGGGTAGGGTCCTACAATGAGCAGTTCTTC. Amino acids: CASSLGTGVGSYNEQFF.

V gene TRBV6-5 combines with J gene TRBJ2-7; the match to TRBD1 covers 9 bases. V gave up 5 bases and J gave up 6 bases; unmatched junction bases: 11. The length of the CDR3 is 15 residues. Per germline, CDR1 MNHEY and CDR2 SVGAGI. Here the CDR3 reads CASSAGRQGVFEQYF. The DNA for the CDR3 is TGTGCCAGCAGTGCAGGGAGACAGGGGGTATTCGAGCAGTACTTC.

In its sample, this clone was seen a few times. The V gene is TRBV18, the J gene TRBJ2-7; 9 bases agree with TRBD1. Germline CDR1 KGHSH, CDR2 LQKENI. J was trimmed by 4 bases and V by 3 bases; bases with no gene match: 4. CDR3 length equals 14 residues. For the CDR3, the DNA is TGTGCCAGCTCACCCGGGACAGGGAGGTACGAGCAGTACTTC. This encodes CASSPGTGRYEQYF.

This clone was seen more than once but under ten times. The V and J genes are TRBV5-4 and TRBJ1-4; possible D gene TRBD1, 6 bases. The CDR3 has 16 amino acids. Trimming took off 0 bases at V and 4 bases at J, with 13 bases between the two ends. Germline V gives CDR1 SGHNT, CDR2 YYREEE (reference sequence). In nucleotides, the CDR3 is TGTGCCAGCAGCTTGGGGGCGGGGGGCGTTAATGAAAAACTGTTTTTT. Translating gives CASSLGAGGVNEKLFF.

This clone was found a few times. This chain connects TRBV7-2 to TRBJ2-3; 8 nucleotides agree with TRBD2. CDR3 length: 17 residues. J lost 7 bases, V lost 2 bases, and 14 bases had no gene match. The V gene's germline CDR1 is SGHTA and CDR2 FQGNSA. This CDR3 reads CASSLFFSGVPAHTQYF. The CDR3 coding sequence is TGTGCCAGCAGCTTATTTTTTAGCGGGGTACCTGCGCATACGCAGTATTTT.

DNA for the CDR3: TGTGCCAGCAGCGCTTCTAGCGGAGGGGAGCTGTTTTTT. As protein: CASSASSGGELFF. The genes are TRBV9 and TRBJ2-2; 7 bases line up with TRBD2. From germline, CDR1 is SGDLS and CDR2 YYNGEE. This CDR3 contains 13 residues. V was clipped by 3 bases and J by 8 bases; unmatched bases: 4.

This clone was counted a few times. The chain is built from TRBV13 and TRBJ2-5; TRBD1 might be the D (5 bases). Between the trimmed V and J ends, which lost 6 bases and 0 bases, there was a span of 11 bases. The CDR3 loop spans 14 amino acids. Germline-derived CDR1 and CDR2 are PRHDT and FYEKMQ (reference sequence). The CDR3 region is CASRPTGHQETQYF. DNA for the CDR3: TGTGCCAGCAGACCCACAGGTCACCAAGAGACCCAGTACTTC.

The DNA of the CDR3 is TGCGCCAGCAGCTTGGAGACGGCAGGGGGCAATGAGCAGTTCTTC. It is translated as CASSLETAGGNEQFF. The V and J genes are TRBV5-1 and TRBJ2-1, with TRBD1 identical over 7 bases. Germline loops: CDR1 SGHRS, CDR2 YFSETQ. The CDR3 covers 15 residues. Trimming removed 0 bases from V and 6 bases from J; junction bases left unmatched: 6.

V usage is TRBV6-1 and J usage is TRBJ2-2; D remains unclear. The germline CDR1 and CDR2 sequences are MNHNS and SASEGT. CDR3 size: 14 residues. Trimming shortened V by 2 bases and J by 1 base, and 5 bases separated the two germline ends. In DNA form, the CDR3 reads TGTGCCAGCAGTGAAATCAGGAACACCGGGGAGCTGTTTTTT. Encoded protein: CASSEIRNTGELFF.

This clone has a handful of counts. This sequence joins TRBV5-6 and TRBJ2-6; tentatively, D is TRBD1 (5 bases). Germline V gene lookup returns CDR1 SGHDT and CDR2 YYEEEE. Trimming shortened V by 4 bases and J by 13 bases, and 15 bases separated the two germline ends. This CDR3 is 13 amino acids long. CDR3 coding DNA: TGTGCCAGCAGCACTGGACAATCTGAAGTCCTGACTTTC. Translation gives CASSTGQSEVLTF.

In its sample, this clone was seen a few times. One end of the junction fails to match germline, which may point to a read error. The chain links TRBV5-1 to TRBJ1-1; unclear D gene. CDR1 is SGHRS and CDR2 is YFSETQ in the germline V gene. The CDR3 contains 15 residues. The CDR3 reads CASSLETLRNTEAFF. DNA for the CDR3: TGTGCCAGCAGCTTGGAAACCCTGCGGAACACTGAAGCTTTCTTT.

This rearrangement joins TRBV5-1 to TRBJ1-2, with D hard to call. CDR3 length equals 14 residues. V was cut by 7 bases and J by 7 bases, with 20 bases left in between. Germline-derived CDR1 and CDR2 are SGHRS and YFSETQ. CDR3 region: CASGREHEVGGYTF. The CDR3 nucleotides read TGCGCCAGCGGACGGGAACACGAGGTTGGTGGCTACACCTTC.

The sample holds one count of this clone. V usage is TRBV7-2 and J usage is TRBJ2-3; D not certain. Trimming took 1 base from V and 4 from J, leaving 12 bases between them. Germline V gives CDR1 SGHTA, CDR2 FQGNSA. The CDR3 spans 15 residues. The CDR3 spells CASSLGRVTSDTQYF. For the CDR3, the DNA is TGTGCCAGCAGCTTAGGACGGGTGACTTCAGATACGCAGTATTTT.

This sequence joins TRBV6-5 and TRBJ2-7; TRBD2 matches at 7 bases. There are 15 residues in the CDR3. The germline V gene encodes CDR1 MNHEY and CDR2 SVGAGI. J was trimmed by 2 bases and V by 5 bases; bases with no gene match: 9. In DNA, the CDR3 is TGTGCCAGCAGTCCCCTGACTAGCCGCCCCTACGAGCAGTACTTC. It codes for CASSPLTSRPYEQYF.